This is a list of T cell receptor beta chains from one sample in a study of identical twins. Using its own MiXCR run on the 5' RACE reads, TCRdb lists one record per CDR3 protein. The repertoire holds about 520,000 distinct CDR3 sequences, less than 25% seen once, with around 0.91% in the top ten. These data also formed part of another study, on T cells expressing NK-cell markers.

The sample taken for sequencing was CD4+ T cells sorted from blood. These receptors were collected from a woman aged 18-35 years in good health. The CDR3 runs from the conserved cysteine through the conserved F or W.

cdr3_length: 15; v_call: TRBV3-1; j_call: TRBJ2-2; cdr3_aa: CASSQERRFPGELFF
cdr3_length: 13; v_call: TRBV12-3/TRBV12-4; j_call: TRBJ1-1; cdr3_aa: CASSFWQGTEAFF
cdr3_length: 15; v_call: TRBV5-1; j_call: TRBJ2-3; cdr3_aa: CASSFSSGARDTQYF
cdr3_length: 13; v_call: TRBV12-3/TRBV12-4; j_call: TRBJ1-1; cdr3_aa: CASSFADDTEAFF
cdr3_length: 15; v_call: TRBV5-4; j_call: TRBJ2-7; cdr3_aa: CASSSPGQLRYEQYF
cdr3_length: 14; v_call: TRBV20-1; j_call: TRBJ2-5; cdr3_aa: CSARDDGIRVTQYF
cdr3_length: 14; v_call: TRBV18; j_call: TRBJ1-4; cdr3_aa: CASSKAGTDEKLFF
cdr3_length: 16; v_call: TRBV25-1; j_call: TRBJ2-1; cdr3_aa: CASAPGTSGGYNEQFF
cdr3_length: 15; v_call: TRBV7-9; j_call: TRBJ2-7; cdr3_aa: CASSPSYRKGHEQYF
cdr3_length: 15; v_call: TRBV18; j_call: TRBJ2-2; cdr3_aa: CASSSHRVPTGELFF
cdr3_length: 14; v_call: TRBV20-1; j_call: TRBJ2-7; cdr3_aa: CSARAGDEGYEQYF